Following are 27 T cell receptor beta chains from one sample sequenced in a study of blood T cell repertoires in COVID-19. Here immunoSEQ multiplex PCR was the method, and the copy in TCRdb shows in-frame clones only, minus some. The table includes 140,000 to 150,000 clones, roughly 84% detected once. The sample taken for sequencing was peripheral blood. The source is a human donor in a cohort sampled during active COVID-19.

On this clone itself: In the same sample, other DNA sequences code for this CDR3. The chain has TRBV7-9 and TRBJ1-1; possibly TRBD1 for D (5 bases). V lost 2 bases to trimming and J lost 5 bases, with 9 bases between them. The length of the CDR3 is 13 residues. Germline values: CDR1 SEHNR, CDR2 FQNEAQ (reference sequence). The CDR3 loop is CASSLQGGTEAFF. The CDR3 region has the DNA TGTGCCAGCAGCTTACAGGGTGGGACTGAAGCTTTCTTT.

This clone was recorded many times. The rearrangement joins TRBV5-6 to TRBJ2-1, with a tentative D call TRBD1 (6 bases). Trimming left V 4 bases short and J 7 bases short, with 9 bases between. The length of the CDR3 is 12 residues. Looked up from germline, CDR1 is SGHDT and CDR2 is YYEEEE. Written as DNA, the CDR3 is TGTGCCAGCAGCCCAACAGGGAATGAGCAGTTCTTC. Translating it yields CASSPTGNEQFF.

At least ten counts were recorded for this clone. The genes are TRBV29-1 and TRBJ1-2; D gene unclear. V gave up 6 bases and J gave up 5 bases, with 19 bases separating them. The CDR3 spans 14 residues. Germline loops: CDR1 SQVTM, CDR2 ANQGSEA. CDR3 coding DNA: TGCAGCGTCCCCACTAATAGACCTGGGTATGGCTACACCTTC. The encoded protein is CSVPTNRPGYGYTF.

The CDR3 sequence is CASSYDGGQGYGYTF. In DNA form, the CDR3 reads TGTGCCAGCAGTTACGACGGAGGACAGGGGTATGGCTACACCTTC. This chain uses TRBV6-5 with TRBJ1-2; 9 bases match TRBD1. J was trimmed by 5 bases and V by 2 bases; bases with no gene match: 6. The CDR3 sequence is 15 residues long. Germline CDR1 MNHEY, CDR2 SVGAGI.

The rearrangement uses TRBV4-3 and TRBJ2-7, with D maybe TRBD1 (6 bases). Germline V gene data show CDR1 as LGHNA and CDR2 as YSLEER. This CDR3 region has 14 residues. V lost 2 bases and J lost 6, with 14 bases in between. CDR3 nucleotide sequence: TGCGCCAGCAGCCAAAGGCCAGGGGACGGCGAGCAGTACGTC. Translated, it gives CASSQRPGDGEQYV.

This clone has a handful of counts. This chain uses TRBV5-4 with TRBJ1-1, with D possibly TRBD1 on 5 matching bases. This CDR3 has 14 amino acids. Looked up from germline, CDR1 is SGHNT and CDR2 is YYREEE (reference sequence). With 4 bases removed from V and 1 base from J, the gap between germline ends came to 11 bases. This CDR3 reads CASSPAQGNTEAFF. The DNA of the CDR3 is TGTGCCAGCAGCCCGGCCCAGGGGAACACTGAAGCTTTCTTT. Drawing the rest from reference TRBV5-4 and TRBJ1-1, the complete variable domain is ETGVTQSPTHLIKTRGQQVTLRCSSQSGHNTVSWYQQALGQGPQFIFQYYREEENGRGNFPPRFSGLQFPNYSSELNVNALELDDSALYLCASSPAQGNTEAFFGQGTRLTVV.

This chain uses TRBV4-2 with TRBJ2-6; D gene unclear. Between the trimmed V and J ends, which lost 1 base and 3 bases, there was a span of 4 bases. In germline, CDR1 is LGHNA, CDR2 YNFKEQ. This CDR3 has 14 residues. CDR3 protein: CASSQGGGANVLTF. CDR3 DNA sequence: TGTGCCAGCAGCCAAGGCGGTGGGGCCAACGTCCTGACTTTC.

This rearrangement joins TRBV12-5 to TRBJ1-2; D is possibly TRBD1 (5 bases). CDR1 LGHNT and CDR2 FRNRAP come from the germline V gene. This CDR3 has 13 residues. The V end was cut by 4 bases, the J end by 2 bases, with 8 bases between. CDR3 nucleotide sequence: TGTGCTAGTGGTTCAGGGAACAACTATGGCTACACCTTC. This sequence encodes CASGSGNNYGYTF. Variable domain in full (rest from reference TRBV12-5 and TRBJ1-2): DARVTQTPRHKVTEMGQEVTMRCQPILGHNTVFWYRQTMMQGLELLAYFRNRAPLDDSGMPKDRFSAEMPDATLATLKIQPSEPRDSAVYFCASGSGNNYGYTFGSGTRLTVV.

This chain's CDR3 is CASSLMLAGGETQYF. CDR3 sequence (DNA): TGTGCCAGCAGCTTGATGCTAGCGGGGGGAGAGACCCAGTACTTC. The chain is built from TRBV7-2 and TRBJ2-5, with 11 bases aligning to TRBD2. CDR3 length: 15 residues. V lost 3 bases to trimming and J lost 4 bases; unmatched junction nucleotides: 4. Germline V CDR1 and CDR2: SGHTA, FQGNSA.

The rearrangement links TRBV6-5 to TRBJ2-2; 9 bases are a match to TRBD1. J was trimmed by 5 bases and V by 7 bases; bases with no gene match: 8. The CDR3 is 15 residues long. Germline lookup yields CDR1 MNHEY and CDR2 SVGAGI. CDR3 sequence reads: CASILDRGGTGELFF. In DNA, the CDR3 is TGTGCCAGCATCTTGGACAGGGGAGGAACCGGGGAGCTGTTTTTT.

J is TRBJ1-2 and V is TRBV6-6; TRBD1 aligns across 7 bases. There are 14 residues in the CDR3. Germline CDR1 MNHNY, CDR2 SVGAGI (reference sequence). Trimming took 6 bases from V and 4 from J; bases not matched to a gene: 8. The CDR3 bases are TGTGCCAGCAGGTCGACAGGGACCCGCTATGGCTACACCTTC. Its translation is CASRSTGTRYGYTF.

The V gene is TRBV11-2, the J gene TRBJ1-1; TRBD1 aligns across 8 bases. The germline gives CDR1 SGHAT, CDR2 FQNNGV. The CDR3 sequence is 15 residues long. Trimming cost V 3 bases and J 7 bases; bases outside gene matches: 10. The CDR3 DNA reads TGTGCCAGCAGCTTGCAGAACAGGGGGTTGGGTGAAGCTTTCTTT. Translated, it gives CASSLQNRGLGEAFF.

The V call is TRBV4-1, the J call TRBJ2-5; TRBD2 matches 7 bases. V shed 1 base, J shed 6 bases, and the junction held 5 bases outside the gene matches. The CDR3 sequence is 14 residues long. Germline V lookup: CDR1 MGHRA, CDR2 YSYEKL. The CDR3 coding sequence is TGCGCCAGCAGCCAAGGCGGGAGTACAAAGACCCAGTACTTC. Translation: CASSQGGSTKTQYF.

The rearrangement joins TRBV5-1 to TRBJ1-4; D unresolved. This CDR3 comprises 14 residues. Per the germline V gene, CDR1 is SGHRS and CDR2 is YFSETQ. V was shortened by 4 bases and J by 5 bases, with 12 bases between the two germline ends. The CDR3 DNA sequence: TGCGCCAGCAGCCCGGGAGCACCCAATGAAAAACTGTTTTTT. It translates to CASSPGAPNEKLFF.

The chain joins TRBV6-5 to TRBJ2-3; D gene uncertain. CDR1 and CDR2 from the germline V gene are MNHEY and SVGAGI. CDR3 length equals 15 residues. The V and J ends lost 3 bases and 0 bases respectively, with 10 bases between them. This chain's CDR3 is CASSYSGPSTDTQYF. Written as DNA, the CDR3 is TGTGCCAGCAGTTATAGTGGGCCTAGCACAGATACGCAGTATTTT.

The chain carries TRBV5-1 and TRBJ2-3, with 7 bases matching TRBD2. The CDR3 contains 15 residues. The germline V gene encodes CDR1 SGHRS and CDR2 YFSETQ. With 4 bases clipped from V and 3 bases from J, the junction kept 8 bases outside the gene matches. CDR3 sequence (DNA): TGCGCCAGCAGCGGGATCCTAGCGGAAACAGATACGCAGTATTTT. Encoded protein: CASSGILAETDTQYF.

The CDR3 reads CASSAGGTDTQYF. The CDR3 DNA follows: TGTGCCAGCAGCGCGGGAGGCACAGATACGCAGTATTTT. V gene TRBV25-1 combines with J gene TRBJ2-3; 7 bases map to TRBD2. The V gene's germline CDR1 is MGHDK and CDR2 SYGVNS. This CDR3 is built from 13 residues. V shed 6 bases and J 1 base; nucleotides not matched to a gene: 1. Complete variable domain (other parts from reference TRBV25-1 and TRBJ2-3): EADIYQTPRYLVIGTGKKITLECSQTMGHDKMYWYQQDPGMELHLIHYSYGVNSTEKGDLSSESTVSRIRTEHFPLTLESARPSHTSQYLCASSAGGTDTQYFGPGTRLTVL.

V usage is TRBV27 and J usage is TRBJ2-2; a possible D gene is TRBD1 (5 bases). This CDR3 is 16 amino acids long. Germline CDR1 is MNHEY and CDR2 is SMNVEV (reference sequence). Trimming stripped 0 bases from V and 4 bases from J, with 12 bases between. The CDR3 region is CASSLSSQGITGELFF. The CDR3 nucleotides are TGTGCCAGCAGTTTATCATCCCAGGGAATCACCGGGGAGCTGTTTTTT.

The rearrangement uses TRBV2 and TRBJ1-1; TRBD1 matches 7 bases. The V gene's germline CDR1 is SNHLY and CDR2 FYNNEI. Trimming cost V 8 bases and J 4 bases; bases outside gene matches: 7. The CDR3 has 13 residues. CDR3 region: CASRRGRATEAFF. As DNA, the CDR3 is TGTGCCAGCCGGAGGGGGCGTGCCACTGAAGCTTTCTTT.

CDR3 nucleotides: TGTGCCAGCAGCTCCCCCCCGACTAGCGGGAGGGCCACAGATACGCAGTATTTT. It codes for CASSSPPTSGRATDTQYF. V usage is TRBV11-2 and J usage is TRBJ2-3; 14 nucleotides agree with TRBD2. With 4 bases clipped from V and 2 bases from J, the junction kept 8 bases outside the gene matches. This CDR3 is built from 18 residues. In germline, CDR1 is SGHAT, CDR2 FQNNGV.

For the CDR3, the DNA is TGTGCCAGCAGCTCCCGGAGGGTGAACACTGAAGCTTTCTTT. Translation: CASSSRRVNTEAFF. The V gene is TRBV11-2, the J gene TRBJ1-1; D ambiguous. Germline-derived CDR1 and CDR2 are SGHAT and FQNNGV. V shed 4 bases and J shed 0 bases, with 9 bases lying between them. The CDR3 is made up of 14 amino acids.

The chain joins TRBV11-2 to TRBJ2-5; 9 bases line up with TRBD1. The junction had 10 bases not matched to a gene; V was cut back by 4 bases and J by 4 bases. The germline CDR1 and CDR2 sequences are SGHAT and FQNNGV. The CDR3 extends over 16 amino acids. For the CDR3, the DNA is TGTGCCAGCAGCTCAAAACCCCGGGACAGGGTAGAGACCCAGTACTTC. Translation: CASSSKPRDRVETQYF.

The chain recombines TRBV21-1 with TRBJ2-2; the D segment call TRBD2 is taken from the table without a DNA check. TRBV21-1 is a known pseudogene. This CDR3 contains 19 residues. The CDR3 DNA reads TGTGCCAGCAGCAACCCTGCCACGGACTACAGTAGTAATCCCGGGGAGCTGTTTTTT. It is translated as CASSNPATDYSSNPGELFF.

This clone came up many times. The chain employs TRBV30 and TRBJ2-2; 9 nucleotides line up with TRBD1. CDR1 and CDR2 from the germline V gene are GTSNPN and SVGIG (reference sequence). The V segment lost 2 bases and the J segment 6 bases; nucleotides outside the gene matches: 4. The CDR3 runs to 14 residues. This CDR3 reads CAWSSWTGAGELFF. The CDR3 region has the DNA TGTGCCTGGAGTTCGTGGACAGGGGCCGGGGAGCTGTTTTTT.

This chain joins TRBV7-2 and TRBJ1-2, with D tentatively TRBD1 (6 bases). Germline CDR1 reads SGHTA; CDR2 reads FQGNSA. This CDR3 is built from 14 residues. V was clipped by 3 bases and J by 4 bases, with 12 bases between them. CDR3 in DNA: TGTGCCAGCAGCTTGGGGCAGGGGACCTATGGCTACACCTTC. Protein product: CASSLGQGTYGYTF.

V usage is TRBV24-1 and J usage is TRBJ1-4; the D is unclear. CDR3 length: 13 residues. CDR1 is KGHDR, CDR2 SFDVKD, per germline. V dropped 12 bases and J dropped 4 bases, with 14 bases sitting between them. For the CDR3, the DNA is TGTGCCGGCGACGGGGAGAGTAATGAAAAACTGTTTTTT. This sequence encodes CAGDGESNEKLFF.

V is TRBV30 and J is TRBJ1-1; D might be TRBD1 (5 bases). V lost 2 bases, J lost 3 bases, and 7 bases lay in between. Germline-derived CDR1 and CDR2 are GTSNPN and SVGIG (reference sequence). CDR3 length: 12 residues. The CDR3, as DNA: TGTGCCTGGAGTCTCAGGGACACTGAAGCTTTCTTT. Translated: CAWSLRDTEAFF.